The 3 T cell receptor beta chains below were found in one sample sequenced in a study of tumor-infiltrating lymphocytes in primary liver carcinoma. Production of TCR beta cDNA used around 500 ng total RNA together with a constant-region primer. Three nested multiplex PCR rounds of slightly modified ARM-PCR generated TCR beta libraries. Use of TRBV1-TRBV30 forward primers with a C-beta reverse primer characterized the first two PCR rounds, which lasted nine to eleven cycles each. TCRdb called the multiplex PCR reads again in MiXCR, with one record for every CDR3 protein. The sample holds more than 95,000 distinct CDR3 sequences, approximately 78% seen once. Co-extraction yielded RNA and DNA from approximately 20-30 mg of unsorted bulk tissue. The source material was liver tumor tissue from sampling region 3. The sample's subset: tumor region T3, left-lateral pole. The receptor set was obtained from a man in his forties or fifties with primary liver carcinoma and hepatitis B virus infection.

The chain is built from TRBV4-2 and TRBJ2-7; D uncertain. The germline gives CDR1 LGHNA, CDR2 YNFKEQ. The CDR3 is made up of 16 amino acids. With 1 base removed from V and 3 bases from J, the gap between germline ends came to 16 bases. CDR3 sequence: CASSQGTAPKGYEQYF. CDR3 coding DNA: TGTGCCAGCAGCCAAGGAACAGCCCCAAAAGGCTACGAGCAGTACTTC.

The chain carries TRBV6-6 and TRBJ1-2; perhaps TRBD1 as D (5 bases). CDR1 and CDR2 from the germline V gene are MNHNY and SVGAGI (reference sequence). The CDR3 has 14 amino acids. Trimming cost V 5 bases and J 10 bases, with 20 bases left between them. The CDR3 here is CASSPGTRTINYTF. Here the CDR3 DNA reads TGTGCCAGCAGTCCAGGGACGCGGACGATCAACTACACCTTC.

Only one count was recorded for this clonotype. This chain joins TRBV6-1 and TRBJ2-1, with D possibly matching TRBD2 (5 bases). The J call may be mistaken, given a closer DNA end match to TRBJ2-7. Germline assignment: CDR1 MNHNS and CDR2 SASEGT. This CDR3 spans 14 amino acids. DNA for the CDR3: TGTGCCAGCAGCCCTAGCTGGAGTGGTAATGAGCAGTACTTC. Protein: CASSPSWSGNEQYF.